Shown below are 25 T cell receptor beta chains from a single sample sequenced in a study of blood T cells in healthy people across ages. Then a second PCR, running about 7 to 11 cycles, was carried out with a sample-barcoded 5' primer and a J-beta primer mix. MiXCR, run by TCRdb on the 5' RACE reads, gives a single entry per CDR3 protein. The table includes fewer than 2 million distinct CDR3 sequences, roughly 43% detected once. Input material: blood. The receptors originated from a human donor in good health.

This clonotype was seen more than once but under ten times. The chain links TRBV20-1 to TRBJ2-7, with TRBD2 matching 7 bases. Per germline, CDR1 DFQATT and CDR2 SNEGSKA (reference sequence). The V gene end was trimmed by 3 bases and the J gene end by 0 bases; junction bases not matched to a gene: 5. The CDR3 spans 14 residues. CDR3: CSARSGDPSYEQYF. The CDR3 DNA follows: TGCAGTGCTAGGAGCGGGGACCCCTCCTACGAGCAGTACTTC.

This clonotype was seen only a few times. CDR3 region: CATSRDGEALEQYF. The CDR3, as DNA: TGTGCCACCAGCAGAGACGGGGAAGCCCTCGAGCAGTACTTC. The chain carries TRBV15 and TRBJ2-7; D is perhaps TRBD2 (5 bases). With 0 bases removed from V and 6 bases from J, the gap between germline ends came to 12 bases. CDR3 length equals 14 residues. CDR1 and CDR2 from the germline V gene are LNHNV and YYDKDF (reference sequence).

The chain recombines TRBV7-3 with TRBJ2-1, with D possibly TRBD2 on 6 matching bases. Trimming took off 2 bases at V and 6 bases at J, with 11 bases between the two ends. This CDR3 has 14 residues. CDR1 and CDR2 (germline): SGHTA, FQGTGA. For the CDR3, the DNA is TGTGCCAGCAGCTTAGCGGGGAGGTCCAATGAGCAGTTCTTC. Its translation: CASSLAGRSNEQFF.

The table lists this clonotype with a few counts. The CDR3 nucleotides are TGTGCCAGCAGCTTCGGGACAGGGGTGATCGAGCAGTACTTC. Protein product: CASSFGTGVIEQYF. This sequence joins TRBV5-6 and TRBJ2-7, with 10 positions matching TRBD1. The CDR3 sequence is 14 residues long. Germline lookup yields CDR1 SGHDT and CDR2 YYEEEE. J was trimmed by 6 bases and V by 2 bases; bases with no gene match: 5.

CDR3 in DNA: TGTGCCAGCAGCTTGGGCGACAGGGTCTACAATGAGCAGTTCTTC. It yields the protein CASSLGDRVYNEQFF. The gene calls are TRBV11-2 and TRBJ2-1; TRBD1 agrees at 7 bases. The CDR3 is 15 residues long. V shed 3 bases and J 3 bases; nucleotides not matched to a gene: 5. The germline CDR1 and CDR2 sequences are SGHAT and FQNNGV. The entire variable domain, with the rest obtained from reference TRBV11-2 and TRBJ2-1, is as follows: EAGVAQSPRYKIIEKRQSVAFWCNPISGHATLYWYQQILGQGPKLLIQFQNNGVVDDSQLPKDRFSAERLKGVDSTLKIQPAKLEDSAVYLCASSLGDRVYNEQFFGPGTRLTVL.

This clonotype showed up just a few times. V gene TRBV28 combines with J gene TRBJ2-1; unclear D gene. CDR3 length: 12 amino acids. Germline V lookup: CDR1 MDHEN, CDR2 SYDVKM. The V end was cut by 1 base, the J end by 11 bases, with 9 bases between. The CDR3 DNA sequence: TGTGCCAGCAGTTTATATATGAGAAAGCAGTTCTTC. This gives the protein CASSLYMRKQFF.

The chain recombines TRBV14 with TRBJ2-5; TRBD2 matches at 7 bases. Gene TRBJ2-7 matches the end of the DNA better, so the J call may be wrong. CDR3 size: 13 residues. Germline CDR1 and CDR2: SGHDN and FVKESK. This CDR3 is CASSPHGGSEQYF. As DNA, the CDR3 is TGTGCCAGCAGCCCACACGGGGGGTCCGAGCAGTACTTC.

The rearrangement uses TRBV4-2 and TRBJ2-1, with 9 bases matching TRBD2. Germline V gene sequence: CDR1 LGHNA, CDR2 YNFKEQ. CDR3 length: 15 amino acids. The V gene end was trimmed by 2 bases and the J gene end by 4 bases; junction bases not matched to a gene: 3. CDR3 amino acids: CASSQTAGGYNEQFF. CDR3 nucleotides: TGTGCCAGCAGCCAAACAGCGGGGGGATACAATGAGCAGTTCTTC.

The CDR3 sequence is CASQKASTDTQYF. In DNA form, the CDR3 reads TGTGCCAGTCAAAAAGCGAGTACGGATACGCAGTATTTT. The chain joins TRBV6-5 to TRBJ2-3; D gene uncertain. The CDR3 runs to 13 residues. Germline-derived CDR1 and CDR2 are MNHEY and SVGAGI. V lost 9 bases to trimming and J lost 6 bases, with 16 bases between them.

This sequence joins TRBV15 and TRBJ2-1, with D possibly being TRBD2 (6 bases). The J call is uncertain, as TRBJ2-7 better fits the DNA end. This CDR3 region has 16 residues. Germline CDR1 reads LNHNV; CDR2 reads YYDKDF (reference sequence). CDR3 DNA sequence: TGTGCCACCAGCAGAGCGGGCGGGATCTCCTACAATGAGCAGTACTTC. Translation gives CATSRAGGISYNEQYF.

This clonotype has more than one count but fewer than ten. A much larger clone differs from this one at a single base, so this may be a read error. This chain links TRBV29-1 with TRBJ2-7; perhaps TRBD2 as D (5 bases). CDR3 length: 13 residues. The V gene lost 1 base and the J gene lost 0 bases, with 7 bases spanning the gap. Germline V gene sequence: CDR1 SQVTM, CDR2 ANQGSEA. CDR3 DNA sequence: TGCAGCGTTGAAGTGCGGGTCTCCTACGAGCAGTACTTC. It yields the protein CSVEVRVSYEQYF.

The rearrangement links TRBV12-5 to TRBJ1-2, with D maybe TRBD1 (5 bases). Looked up from germline, CDR1 is LGHNT and CDR2 is FRNRAP. Deletions cut 0 bases from V and 8 bases from J, with 10 bases between. The CDR3 is made up of 13 amino acids. CDR3 loop: CASGLVRGVGYTF. DNA for the CDR3: TGTGCTAGTGGTTTGGTACGAGGGGTCGGCTACACCTTC.

This clonotype came up a few times. V is TRBV12-3 or TRBV12-4 and J is TRBJ2-7; D is perhaps TRBD1 (7 bases). The V end was cut by 8 bases, the J end by 7 bases, with 21 bases between. This CDR3 is built from 14 residues. The CDR3 DNA sequence: TGTGCCAGCGGAGGGGGAATAGGGGGCTGGGAGCAGTACTTC. It translates to CASGGGIGGWEQYF.

This clonotype was detected only a few times. The chain has TRBV20-1 and TRBJ2-6; D not resolved. This CDR3 spans 14 amino acids. Germline loops: CDR1 DFQATT, CDR2 SNEGSKA (reference sequence). V was clipped by 1 base and J by 2 bases, with 6 bases between them. The CDR3, as DNA: TGCAGTGCTAGAGTATCAGCTGGGGCCAACGTCCTGACTTTC. As protein: CSARVSAGANVLTF.

The CDR3 spells CASSLKVRGDTEAFF. In DNA, the CDR3 is TGTGCCAGCAGCTTAAAGGTCAGGGGGGACACTGAAGCTTTCTTT. The V call is TRBV11-2, the J call TRBJ1-1; 7 bases map to TRBD1. Germline V lookup: CDR1 SGHAT, CDR2 FQNNGV. This CDR3 spans 15 amino acids. J lost 3 bases, V lost 2 bases, and 6 bases had no gene match.

The chain recombines TRBV11-1 with TRBJ2-7; 10 bases align to TRBD2. Germline assignment: CDR1 SGHAT and CDR2 FQDESV (reference sequence). Unmatched junction bases numbered 14, after V lost 5 bases and J lost 7 bases. The CDR3 runs 16 residues. In DNA form, the CDR3 reads TGTGCCAGCAGCGGCTCGGGACTAGCGTGGCGTTGGGAGCAGTACTTC. Its protein product is CASSGSGLAWRWEQYF.

The V gene is TRBV20-1, the J gene TRBJ2-1; D may match TRBD1 or TRBD2 (7 bases each). Germline CDR1 and CDR2: DFQATT and SNEGSKA (reference sequence). This CDR3 spans 16 amino acids. The V and J ends lost 6 bases and 0 bases respectively, with 18 bases between them. The CDR3 DNA reads TGCAGTGCCACCCAGGGGGGGTTTAGCTCCTACAATGAGCAGTTCTTC. Translated, it gives CSATQGGFSSYNEQFF.

The rearrangement joins TRBV7-9 to TRBJ2-1; D gene uncertain. Germline assignment: CDR1 SEHNR and CDR2 FQNEAQ (reference sequence). There are 15 residues in the CDR3. With 4 bases removed from V and 7 bases from J, the gap between germline ends came to 17 bases. CDR3 region: CASSSPGSALNEQFF. The CDR3 DNA reads as TGTGCCAGCAGCTCTCCAGGTTCGGCTTTAAATGAGCAGTTCTTC.

CDR3 DNA: TGTGCCAGCAGTGGGTTCGGGGTCGGCAATGAGCAGTTCTTC. This translates into CASSGFGVGNEQFF. This sequence joins TRBV2 and TRBJ2-1; TRBD2 is a possible D gene (5 bases). Germline CDR1 SNHLY, CDR2 FYNNEI. There are 14 residues in the CDR3. The ends were cut back, 4 bases at V and 6 bases at J, with 13 bases in the middle.

The V and J genes are TRBV29-1 and TRBJ2-1; 10 bases are a match to TRBD2. The CDR3 is 16 residues long. From germline, CDR1 is SQVTM and CDR2 ANQGSEA. After removal of 2 bases from V and 0 bases from J, the junction contained 4 bases not matched to a gene. The CDR3 region has the DNA TGCAGCGTTGAATACGGGACTAGCGACTCCTACAATGAGCAGTTCTTC. Protein product: CSVEYGTSDSYNEQFF.

This chain connects TRBV7-2 to TRBJ2-3; 10 nucleotides align to TRBD1. The V gene's germline CDR1 is SGHTA and CDR2 FQGNSA. CDR3 length equals 16 residues. Losses at the gene ends were 5 bases for V and 6 bases for J; bases not matched to a gene: 11. In DNA, the CDR3 is TGTGCCAGCAGCACCAAGGACAGGGGGATTGATGATACGCAGTATTTT. This gives the protein CASSTKDRGIDDTQYF.

The chain has TRBV7-8 and TRBJ2-4, with D perhaps matching TRBD1 (5 bases). The better agreement between TRBJ2-5 and the DNA end casts doubt on the J call. Per the germline V gene, CDR1 is SGHVS and CDR2 is FQNEAQ. This CDR3 spans 13 amino acids. This CDR3 reads CASKRTGSETQYF. The CDR3 nucleotides read TGTGCCAGCAAGCGCACAGGATCAGAGACCCAGTACTTC.

This sequence joins TRBV9 and TRBJ2-5; TRBD1 matches at 8 bases. The DNA end lines up better with TRBJ2-7; the J call may be wrong. Germline values: CDR1 SGDLS, CDR2 YYNGEE. This CDR3 has 16 residues. This chain's CDR3 is CASSVGLDRASYEQYF. For the CDR3, the DNA is TGTGCCAGCAGCGTAGGGCTGGACAGGGCCTCCTACGAGCAGTACTTC.

The gene calls are TRBV12-3 or TRBV12-4 and TRBJ1-5; the D gene is possibly TRBD1 (6 bases). With 8 bases removed from V and 6 bases from J, the gap between germline ends came to 20 bases. This CDR3 contains 15 residues. The CDR3 DNA reads TGTGCCAGCTCATCCGGCGGACAGAGTAGTCAGCCCCAGCATTTT. As protein: CASSSGGQSSQPQHF.

The V and J genes are TRBV5-1 and TRBJ1-6, with no clear D. Germline CDR1 is SGHRS and CDR2 is YFSETQ. V gave up 0 bases and J gave up 10 bases, with 8 bases separating them. This CDR3 has 13 amino acids. CDR3 protein: CASSLGPGSPLHF. For the CDR3, the DNA is TGCGCCAGCAGCTTGGGGCCAGGCTCACCCCTCCACTTT.